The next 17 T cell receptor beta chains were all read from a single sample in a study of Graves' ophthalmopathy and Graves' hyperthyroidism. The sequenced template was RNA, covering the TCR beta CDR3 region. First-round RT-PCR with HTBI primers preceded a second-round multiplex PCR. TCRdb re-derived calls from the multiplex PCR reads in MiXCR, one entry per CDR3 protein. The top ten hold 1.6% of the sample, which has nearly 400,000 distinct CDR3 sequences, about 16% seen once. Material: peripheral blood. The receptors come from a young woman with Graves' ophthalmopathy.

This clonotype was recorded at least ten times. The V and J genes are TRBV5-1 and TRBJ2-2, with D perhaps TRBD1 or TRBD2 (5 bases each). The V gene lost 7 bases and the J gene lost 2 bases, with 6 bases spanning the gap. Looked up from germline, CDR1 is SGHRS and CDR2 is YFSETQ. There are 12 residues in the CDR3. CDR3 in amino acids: CASRDNTGELFF. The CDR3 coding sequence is TGCGCCAGCCGGGACAACACCGGGGAGCTGTTTTTT.

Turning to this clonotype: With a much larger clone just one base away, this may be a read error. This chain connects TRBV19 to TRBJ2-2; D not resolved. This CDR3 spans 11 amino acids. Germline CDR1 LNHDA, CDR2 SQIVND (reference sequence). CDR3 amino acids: CASTIPGELFF. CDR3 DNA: TGTGCCAGTACTATACCGGGGGAGCTGTTTTTT. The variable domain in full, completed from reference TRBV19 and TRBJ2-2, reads DGGITQSPKYLFRKEGQNVTLSCEQNLNHDAMYWYRQDPGQGLRLIYYSQIVNDFQKGDIAEGYSVSREKKESFPLTVTSAQKNPTAFYLCASTIPGELFFGEGSRLTVL.

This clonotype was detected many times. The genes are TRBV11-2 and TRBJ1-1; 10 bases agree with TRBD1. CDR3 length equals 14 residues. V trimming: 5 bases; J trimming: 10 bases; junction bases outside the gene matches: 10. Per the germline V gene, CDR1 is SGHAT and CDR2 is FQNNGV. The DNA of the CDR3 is TGTGCCAGCAGCCGGAACGGACAGGGGGGTCGAGCTTTCTTT. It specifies CASSRNGQGGRAFF.

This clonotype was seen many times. The CDR3 DNA sequence: TGTGCCTGGGCCCGGGACAGGGTTAAAGAGACCCAGTACTTC. Protein: CAWARDRVKETQYF. This chain links TRBV30 with TRBJ2-5; 9 positions agree with TRBD1. With 5 bases clipped from V and 3 bases from J, the junction kept 7 bases outside the gene matches. Germline CDR1 and CDR2: GTSNPN and SVGIG (reference sequence). The length of the CDR3 is 14 residues.

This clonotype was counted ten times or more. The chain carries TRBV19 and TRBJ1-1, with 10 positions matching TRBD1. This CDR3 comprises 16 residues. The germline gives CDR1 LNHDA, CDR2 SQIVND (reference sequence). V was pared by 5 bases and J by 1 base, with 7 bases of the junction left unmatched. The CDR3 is CASSLRQGARNTEAFF. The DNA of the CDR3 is TGTGCCAGTAGTCTTCGACAGGGGGCGCGGAACACTGAAGCTTTCTTT.

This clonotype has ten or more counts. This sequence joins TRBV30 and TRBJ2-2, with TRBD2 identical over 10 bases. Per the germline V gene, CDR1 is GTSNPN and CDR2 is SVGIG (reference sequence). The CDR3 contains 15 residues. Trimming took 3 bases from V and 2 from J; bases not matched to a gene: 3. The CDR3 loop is CAWRTSGANTGELFF. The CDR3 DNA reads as TGTGCCTGGAGAACTAGCGGGGCTAACACCGGGGAGCTGTTTTTT.

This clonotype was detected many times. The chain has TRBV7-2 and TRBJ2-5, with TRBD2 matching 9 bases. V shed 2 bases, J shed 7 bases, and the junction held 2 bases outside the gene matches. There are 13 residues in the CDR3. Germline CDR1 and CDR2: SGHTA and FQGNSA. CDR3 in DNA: TGTGCCAGCAGCTTAAGGCGGGAGGGGACCCAGTACTTC. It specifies CASSLRREGTQYF.

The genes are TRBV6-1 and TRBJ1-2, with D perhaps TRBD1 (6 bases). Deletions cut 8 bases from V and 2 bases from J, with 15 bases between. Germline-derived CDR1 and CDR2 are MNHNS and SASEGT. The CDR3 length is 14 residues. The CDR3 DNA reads TGTGCCAGCGGGCAGGGGACAATCAACTATGGCTACACCTTC. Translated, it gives CASGQGTINYGYTF.

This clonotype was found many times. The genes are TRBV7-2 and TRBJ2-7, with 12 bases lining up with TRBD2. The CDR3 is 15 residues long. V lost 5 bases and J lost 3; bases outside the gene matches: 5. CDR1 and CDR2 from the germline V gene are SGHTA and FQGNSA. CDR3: CASSRSSGGDYEQYF. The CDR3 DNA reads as TGTGCCAGCAGCCGATCTAGCGGGGGGGACTACGAGCAGTACTTC.

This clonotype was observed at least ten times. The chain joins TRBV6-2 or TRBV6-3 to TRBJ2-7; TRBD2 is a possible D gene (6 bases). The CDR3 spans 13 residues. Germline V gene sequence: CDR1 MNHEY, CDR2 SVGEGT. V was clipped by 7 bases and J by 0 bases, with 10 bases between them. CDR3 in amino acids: CASTWGDSYEQYF. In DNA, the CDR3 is TGTGCCAGCACCTGGGGGGACTCCTACGAGCAGTACTTC.

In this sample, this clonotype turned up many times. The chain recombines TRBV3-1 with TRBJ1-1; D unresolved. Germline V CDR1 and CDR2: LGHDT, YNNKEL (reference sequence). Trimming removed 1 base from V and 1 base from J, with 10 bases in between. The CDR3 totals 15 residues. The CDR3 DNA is TGTGCCAGCAGCCAAGCGCCACTCGGGAACACTGAAGCTTTCTTT. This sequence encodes CASSQAPLGNTEAFF.

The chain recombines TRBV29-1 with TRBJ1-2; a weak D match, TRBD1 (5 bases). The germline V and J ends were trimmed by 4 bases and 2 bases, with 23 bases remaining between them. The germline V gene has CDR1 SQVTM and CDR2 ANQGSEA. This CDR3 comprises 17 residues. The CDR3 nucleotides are TGCAGCGTTGGAGGAGGTGTGGGGGAATACGTAAACTATGGCTACACCTTC. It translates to CSVGGGVGEYVNYGYTF.

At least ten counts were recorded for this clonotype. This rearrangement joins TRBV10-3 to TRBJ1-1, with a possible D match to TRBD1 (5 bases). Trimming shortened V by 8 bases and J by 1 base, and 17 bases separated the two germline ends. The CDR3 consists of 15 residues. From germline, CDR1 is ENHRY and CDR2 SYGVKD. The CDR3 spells CAILVPGLPNTEAFF. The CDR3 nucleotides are TGTGCCATCCTTGTTCCGGGACTACCGAACACTGAAGCTTTCTTT.

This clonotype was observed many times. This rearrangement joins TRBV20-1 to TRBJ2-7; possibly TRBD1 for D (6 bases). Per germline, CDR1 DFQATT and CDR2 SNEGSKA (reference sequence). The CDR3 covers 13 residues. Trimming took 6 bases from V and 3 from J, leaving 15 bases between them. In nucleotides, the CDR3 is TGCAGTGCATTAGGACAGCTCCTCTACGAGCAGTACTTC. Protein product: CSALGQLLYEQYF.

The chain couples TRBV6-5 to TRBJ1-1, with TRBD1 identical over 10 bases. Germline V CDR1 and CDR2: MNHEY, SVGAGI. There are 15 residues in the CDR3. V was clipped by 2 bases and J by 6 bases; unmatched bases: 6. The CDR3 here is CASSYGTGTGAEAFF. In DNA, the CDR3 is TGTGCCAGCAGTTACGGGACCGGGACAGGGGCTGAAGCTTTCTTT.

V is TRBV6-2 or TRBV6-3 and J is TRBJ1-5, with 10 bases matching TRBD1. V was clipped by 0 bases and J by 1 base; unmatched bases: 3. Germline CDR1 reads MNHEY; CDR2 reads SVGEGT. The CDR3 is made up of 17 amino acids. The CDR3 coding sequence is TGTGCCAGCAGTTACTCGTCGGACAGGGGGAGCAATCAGCCCCAGCATTTT. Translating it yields CASSYSSDRGSNQPQHF.

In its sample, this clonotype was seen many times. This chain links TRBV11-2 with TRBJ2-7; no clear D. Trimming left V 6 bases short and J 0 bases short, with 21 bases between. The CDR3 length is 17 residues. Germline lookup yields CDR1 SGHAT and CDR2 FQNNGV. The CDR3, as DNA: TGTGCCAGCAGACCCCAGTATAGGCAGGCGACCTCCTACGAGCAGTACTTC. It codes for CASRPQYRQATSYEQYF.